The sequence of this T cell receptor (beta chain) was determined in a study of PD-L1 blockade in urothelial cancer (dated by TCRdb to about 2017). General notes on the study: All patients started therapy in about 2014 and received atezolizumab 1,200 mg intravenously every 3 weeks. About 90% of the 29 patients were males with bladder-origin urothelial cancer, and about two thirds of the roughly 30 reported a prior smoking history. Pretreatment tumor samples, along with matched peripheral blood serially collected before and after atezolizumab treatment, were subjected to TCR sequencing. A median of 141,255 T cells and some 82,000 unique TCRs was obtained from blood samples, and a median clonality of approximately 0.08 was observed. Durable clinical benefit was defined as a progression-free survival longer than 6 months, and TCR features were additionally tested against progression-free survival and overall survival. An ECOG performance status of 0 or 1 was recorded for the patients, and 0 to 3 prior chemotherapy regimens had been received by the patients. Durable clinical benefit was achieved by nine patients and was not achieved by 20 patients. Some 29 patients had pretreatment blood TCR-seq, 24 had at least one posttreatment blood collection, and 24 had tumor TCR-seq. Somatic, immune and clinical correlates of response to PD-L1 blockade with atezolizumab in urothelial cancer were the focus of an exploratory multi-omic analysis. In the same patients, whole exome sequencing and RNA sequencing of pretreatment tumors were performed in addition to TCR sequencing. Blood samples were analyzed at two time points: 3 weeks after treatment start (second dose) and 6 weeks after treatment start.

As to this clone: It has no known antigen specificity. No much larger clone is present one base from it, and per-base qualities are unavailable.

Study-wide conclusions, independent of this receptor: Because the sample size was small (n ≈ 30) and many exploratory analyses were performed, the results are intended to be hypothesis-generating. A pretreatment peripheral blood TCR clonality below the median was linked to improved progression-free and overall survival. Patients with durable benefit showed greater expansion of tumor-associated TCR clones in peripheral blood 3 weeks after starting treatment (n = 22, p = 0.022).

Synthetic TCR analog templates were spiked into each PCR so that absolute template abundance could be estimated from read counts. Using the immunoSEQ assay, TCRbeta CDR3 regions were amplified from genomic DNA with bias-controlled V and J gene primers. Rearranged TCRbeta segments were sequenced at approximately 20X coverage. The source study handled its data this way. Sequencing errors were corrected by clustering, and CDR3s were annotated against IMGT so that V, D and J genes could be assigned. Downstream analyses used only productive TCRbeta rearrangements and left out out-of-frame or stop-codon sequences. Clonality was calculated as one minus the Shannon entropy normalized by the log of the number of unique productive sequences. Clones differing between time points or between blood and tumor were identified by Fisher's exact test with Benjamini-Hochberg correction at adjusted p below 0.01. TCRdb carries this immuneACCESS record with in-frame sequences only. Its versions omit some clonotypes, under half of them owing to an unresolved V gene in the studies checked, with the rest unexplained. For V, J and clone size, that table is used; D and trimming come from the DNA. This sample gives under 25,000 clones in total; under 95% of them show up just once. Together, the top ten hold roughly 10% of the sample.

Inclusive of the bounding cysteine and phenylalanine, the CDR3 is 16 residues long. Of the read, only the CDR3 DNA is kept; its 48 bases are in frame from base 1. Ends trimmed: V by 4 bases, J by 0 bases; bases unmatched to a gene: 7. The germline V gene provides CDR1 SQVTM and CDR2 ANQGSEA. The time point label here, explained by the study, means: peripheral blood 6 weeks after treatment start. A cohort of 25 to 30 patients with locally advanced or metastatic urothelial carcinoma, treated at Memorial Sloan Kettering on a trial protocol, was included. Peripheral blood mononuclear cells were collected from each patient pretreatment and during treatment, giving between 1 and 8 total time points per patient. The Qiagen DNeasy Blood extraction kit was used to purify genomic DNA from total PBMCs and tumor samples. PBMCs were collected pretreatment and during treatment, and were isolated and stored as previously described.

The origin of this receptor is a woman between 55 and 75 years old with urothelial cancer. This material consisted of PBMCs, taken around atezolizumab (anti-PD-L1) treatment. The rearrangement joined TRBV29-1 to TRBJ1-3; 9 of the junction bases match TRBD1. The nucleotides read TGCAGCGTTGTGGGACAGGGATCGCGCTCTGGAAACACCATATATTTT. This sequence encodes CSVVGQGSRSGNTIYF. This CDR3, with the reference TRBV29-1 and TRBJ1-3 proteins standing in past its ends, gives the full variable domain SAVISQKPSRDICQRGTSLTIQCQVDSQVTMMFWYRQQPGQSLTLIATANQGSEATYESGFVIDKFPISRPNLTFSTLTVSNMSPEDSSIYLCSVVGQGSRSGNTIYFGEGSWLTVV.